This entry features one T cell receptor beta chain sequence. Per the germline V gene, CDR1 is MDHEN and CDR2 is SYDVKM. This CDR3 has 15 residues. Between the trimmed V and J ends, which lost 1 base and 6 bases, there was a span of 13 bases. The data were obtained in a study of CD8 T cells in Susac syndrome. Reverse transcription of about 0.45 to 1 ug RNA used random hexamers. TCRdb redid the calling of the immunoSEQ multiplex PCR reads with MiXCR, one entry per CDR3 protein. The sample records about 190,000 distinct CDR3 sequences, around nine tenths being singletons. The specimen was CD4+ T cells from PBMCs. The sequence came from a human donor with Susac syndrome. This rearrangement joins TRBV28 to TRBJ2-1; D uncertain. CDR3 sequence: CASSLFVTGPNEQFF. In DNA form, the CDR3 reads TGTGCCAGCAGTTTATTCGTCACGGGTCCCAATGAGCAGTTCTTC.